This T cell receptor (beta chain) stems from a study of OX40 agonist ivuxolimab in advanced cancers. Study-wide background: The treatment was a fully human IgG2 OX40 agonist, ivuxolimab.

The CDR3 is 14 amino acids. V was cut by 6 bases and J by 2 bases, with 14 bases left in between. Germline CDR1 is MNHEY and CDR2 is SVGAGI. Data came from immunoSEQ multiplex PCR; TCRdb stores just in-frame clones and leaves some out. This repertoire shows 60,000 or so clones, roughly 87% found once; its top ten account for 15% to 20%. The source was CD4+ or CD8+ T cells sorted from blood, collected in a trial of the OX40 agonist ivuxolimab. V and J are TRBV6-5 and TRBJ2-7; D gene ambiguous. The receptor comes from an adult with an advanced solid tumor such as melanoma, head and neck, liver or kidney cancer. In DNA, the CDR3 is TGTGCCAGCAGCCCCCCACGCAGACCCTACGAGCAGTACTTC. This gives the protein CASSPPRRPYEQYF.